In this sample, the clone carrying this T cell receptor (beta chain) turned up a few times. Its antigen is unidentified. The sample is drawn from a study of T-cell memory formation after mild COVID-19. Across the whole study: For the most part, TCR clusters were specific to one donor.

Study-wide findings and caveats: The study found balanced CD4/CD8 in clones contracting day 15 to 85 and a CD4+ lean in later expanders.

This CDR3 is built from 17 residues. Per germline, CDR1 MNHEY and CDR2 SVGAGI. Trimming cost V 6 bases and J 1 base; bases outside gene matches: 13. TCRdb processed the 5' RACE reads anew with MiXCR; each CDR3 protein has one entry. Of hundreds of thousands of distinct CDR3 sequences listed, around a quarter are singletons. Sequencing input: PBMCs or a T cell subset sorted from them (not recorded which). The chain recombines TRBV6-5 with TRBJ2-7, with TRBD1 matching 9 bases. The clonotype comes from an adult woman who had mild COVID-19 (a few samples of this study predate the infection). Cell type and time point are not known. The DNA of the CDR3 is TGTGCCAGCAGGCTGTCCGGGACAGGGATTAAATCCTACGAGCAGTACTTC. The encoded protein is CASRLSGTGIKSYEQYF.